These T cell receptor beta chains were read from a single sample in a study of blood T cells in healthy people across ages. TCRdb independently ran MiXCR on the 5' RACE reads; one entry per CDR3 protein. The sample has roughly 800,000 distinct CDR3 sequences; approximately 25% are singletons. The same sample was also used in a study of T cells of mothers and their children.

Sample: blood. These TCRs come from a boy under 18 in good health. Each CDR3 is given with its conserved first and last residue. A D gene is named only where the DNA matches it firmly. Size is omitted from some rows. Given values are once, few, many or a class for expanded clones.

clone_size j_call d_call v_call cdr3_aa cdr3_nt
. TRBJ1-1 . TRBV20-1 CSARASSTEAFF TGCAGTGCTAGGGCAAGTTCCACTGAAGCTTTCTTT
. TRBJ2-7 . TRBV7-9 CASRDREDYEQYF TGTGCCAGCCGAGACAGGGAGGACTACGAGCAGTACTTC
. TRBJ1-1 . TRBV5-1 CASSSAGTEAFF TGCGCCAGCAGTAGTGCCGGGACTGAAGCTTTCTTT
few TRBJ1-2 TRBD1 TRBV13 CASSLRRTGDSNYGYTF TGTGCCAGCAGCCTCCGTCGGACAGGGGATTCTAACTATGGCTACACCTTC
. TRBJ1-2 . TRBV12-3/TRBV12-4 CASSPMWGTNYGYTF TGTGCCAGCAGCCCTATGTGGGGGACTAACTATGGCTACACCTTC
few TRBJ2-6 . TRBV7-9 CASSFLRGITGANVLTF TGTGCCAGCAGCTTCTTGCGTGGGATCACTGGGGCCAACGTCCTGACTTTC
. TRBJ2-7 . TRBV20-1 CSARDQVWIHEQYF TGCAGTGCTAGAGATCAGGTATGGATCCACGAGCAGTACTTC
many TRBJ2-6 . TRBV28 CASSRSSGANVLTF TGTGCCAGCAGTAGGAGCTCTGGGGCCAACGTCCTGACTTTC
. TRBJ2-7 TRBD1 TRBV20-1 CSASLQGYEQYF TGCAGTGCTAGCTTACAGGGGTACGAGCAGTACTTC
. TRBJ1-1 . TRBV7-3 CASSSGSGDTEAFF TGTGCCAGCAGCAGCGGGTCAGGGGACACTGAAGCTTTCTTT
few TRBJ2-1 . TRBV10-3 CAISRGGNEQFF TGTGCCATCAGCCGCGGTGGGAATGAGCAGTTCTTC
. TRBJ2-5 . TRBV6-1 CASSDLLRLLQETQYF TGTGCCAGCAGTGATTTATTAAGGCTCCTACAGGAGACCCAGTACTTC
few TRBJ2-7 . TRBV19 CASSMGSGPVYEQYF TGTGCCAGTAGTATGGGGTCCGGTCCCGTTTACGAGCAGTACTTC
. TRBJ2-1 . TRBV11-2 CASSLAAGPYNEQFF TGTGCCAGCAGCTTAGCGGCAGGGCCCTACAATGAGCAGTTCTTC
few TRBJ1-5 . TRBV21-1 CASSKGATGDSNQPQHF TGTGCCAGCAGCAAAGGGGCAACAGGAGATAGCAATCAGCCCCAGCATTTT
many TRBJ2-5 . TRBV24-1 CATSDLGAEETQYF TGTGCCACCAGTGATTTGGGGGCCGAAGAGACCCAGTACTTC
few TRBJ2-6 TRBD1 TRBV28 CASSTPTGWPIYSGANVLTF TGTGCCAGCAGCACTCCGACAGGGTGGCCCATATACTCTGGGGCCAACGTCCTGACTTTC
few TRBJ1-1 . TRBV12-3/TRBV12-4 CASSSLTPENTEAFF TGTGCCAGCAGTTCATTGACACCCGAGAACACTGAAGCTTTCTTT
. TRBJ2-7 . TRBV12-3/TRBV12-4 CASSLTGLTYEQYF TGTGCCAGCAGTTTAACAGGCTTAACCTACGAGCAGTACTTC